This TCR beta chain was sequenced in a study of technical replicates of blood from a few donors. Sequencing used immunoSEQ multiplex PCR; TCRdb keeps in-frame clones, though not all of them. This table holds about 59,000 clones, about 94% found once. The junction had 6 bases not matched to a gene; V was cut back by 3 bases and J by 5 bases. CDR1 and CDR2 (germline): LGHNA, YSLEER. CDR3 length equals 16 residues. The V call is TRBV4-3, the J call TRBJ2-1, with TRBD2 identical over 11 bases. The sample was PBMCs. The sequence came from a human donor in good health. Some clones in this sample may be carry-over from other donors' samples. CDR3 sequence (DNA): TGCGCCAGCAGCCATTTTAGCGGGAGGGGAAACAATGAGCAGTTCTTC. Protein sequence: CASSHFSGRGNNEQFF.